This TCR beta chain was identified during a study of T cells in Graves' hyperthyroidism and ophthalmopathy. Calling Graves' hyperthyroidism stable meant ophthalmopathy did not progress within 18 months. Patients aged 18 to 65 with hyperthyroidism were newly diagnosed, with duration under 2 months. Using RNA transcripts as the source, TCR beta CDR3 regions were amplified. Primed by the HTBI set, a first-round RT-PCR was run on the TCR CDR3. Each CDR3 protein is one row after TCRdb ran MiXCR on the multiplex PCR reads. The sample carries some 600,000 distinct CDR3 sequences, 35% to 55% recorded once. General study findings and limits: Within blood appeared most thyroid clonotypes that had expanded above 0.001.

In its sample, this clonotype was seen once. The antigen is undetermined. Per the germline V gene, CDR1 is SNHLY and CDR2 is FYNNEI. The CDR3 runs to 16 residues. V shed 5 bases, J shed 1 base, and the junction held 7 bases outside the gene matches. Sequences were obtained from peripheral blood or thyroid tissue (not recorded which). The chain carries TRBV2 and TRBJ1-2; 10 positions agree with TRBD1. The sequence came from a woman between 18 and 30 years old with Graves' hyperthyroidism. CDR3 in amino acids: CASSSQDRGGNYGYTF. CDR3 in DNA: TGTGCCAGCAGTAGCCAGGACAGGGGGGGTAACTATGGCTACACCTTC.